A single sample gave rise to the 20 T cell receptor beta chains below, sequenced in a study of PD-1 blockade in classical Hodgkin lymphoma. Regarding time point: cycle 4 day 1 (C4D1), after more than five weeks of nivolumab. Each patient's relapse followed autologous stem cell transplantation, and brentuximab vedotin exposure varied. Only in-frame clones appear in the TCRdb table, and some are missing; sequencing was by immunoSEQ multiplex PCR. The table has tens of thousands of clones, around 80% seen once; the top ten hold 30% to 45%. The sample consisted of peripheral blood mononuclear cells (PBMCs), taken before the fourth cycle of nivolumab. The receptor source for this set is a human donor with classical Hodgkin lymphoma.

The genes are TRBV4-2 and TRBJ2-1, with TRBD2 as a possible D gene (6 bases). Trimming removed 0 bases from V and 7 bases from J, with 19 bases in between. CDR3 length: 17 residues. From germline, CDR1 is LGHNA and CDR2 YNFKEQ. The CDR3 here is CASSQEKGWEDFNEQFF. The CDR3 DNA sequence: TGTGCCAGCAGCCAAGAAAAGGGGTGGGAGGATTTTAATGAGCAGTTCTTC.

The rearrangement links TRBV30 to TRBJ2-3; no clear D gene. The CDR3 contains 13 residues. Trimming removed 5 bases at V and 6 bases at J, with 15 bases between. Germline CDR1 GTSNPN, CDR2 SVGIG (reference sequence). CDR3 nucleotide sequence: TGTGCCTGGCCCGGGCTAACCGGGGATACGCAGTATTTT. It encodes CAWPGLTGDTQYF. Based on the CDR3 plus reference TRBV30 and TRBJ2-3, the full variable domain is SQTIHQWPATLVQPVGSPLSLECTVEGTSNPNLYWYRQAAGRGLQLLFYSVGIGQISSEVPQNLSASRPQDRQFILSSKKLLLSDSGFYLCAWPGLTGDTQYFGPGTRLTVL.

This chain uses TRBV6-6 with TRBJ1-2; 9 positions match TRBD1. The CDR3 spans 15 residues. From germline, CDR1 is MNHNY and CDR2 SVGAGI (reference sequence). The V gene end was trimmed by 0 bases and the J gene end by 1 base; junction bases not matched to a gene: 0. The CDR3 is CASSYSTGGNYGYTF. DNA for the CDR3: TGTGCCAGCAGTTACTCGACAGGGGGTAACTATGGCTACACCTTC.

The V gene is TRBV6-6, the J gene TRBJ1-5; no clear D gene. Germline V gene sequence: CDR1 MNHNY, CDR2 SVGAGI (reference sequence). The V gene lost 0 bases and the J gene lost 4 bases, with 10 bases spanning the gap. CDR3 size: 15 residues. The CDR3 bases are TGTGCCAGCAGTTACTCGATGATTGAGAATCAGCCCCAGCATTTT. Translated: CASSYSMIENQPQHF.

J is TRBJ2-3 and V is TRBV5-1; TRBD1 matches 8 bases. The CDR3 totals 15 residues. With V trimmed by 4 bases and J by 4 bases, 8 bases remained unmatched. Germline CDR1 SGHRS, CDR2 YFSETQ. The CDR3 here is CASSRDRIDADTQYF. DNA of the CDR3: TGCGCCAGCAGCAGGGACAGGATTGATGCAGATACGCAGTATTTT.

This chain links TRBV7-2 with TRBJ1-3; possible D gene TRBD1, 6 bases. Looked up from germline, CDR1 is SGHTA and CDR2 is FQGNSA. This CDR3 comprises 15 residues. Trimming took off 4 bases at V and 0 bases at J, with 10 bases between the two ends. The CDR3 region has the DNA TGTGCCAGCAGCTCCAGGGACATCTCTGGAAACACCATATATTTT. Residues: CASSSRDISGNTIYF. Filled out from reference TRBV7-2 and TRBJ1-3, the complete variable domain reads GAGVSQSPSNKVTEKGKDVELRCDPISGHTALYWYRQSLGQGLEFLIYFQGNSAPDKSGLPSDRFSAERTGGSVSTLTIQRTQQEDSAVYLCASSSRDISGNTIYFGEGSWLTVV.

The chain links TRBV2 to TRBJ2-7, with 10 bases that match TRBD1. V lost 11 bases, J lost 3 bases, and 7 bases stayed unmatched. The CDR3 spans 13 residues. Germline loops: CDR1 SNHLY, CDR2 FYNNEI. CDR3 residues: CAGRGTGDYEQYF. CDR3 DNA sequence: TGTGCCGGACGGGGGACAGGGGACTACGAGCAGTACTTC.

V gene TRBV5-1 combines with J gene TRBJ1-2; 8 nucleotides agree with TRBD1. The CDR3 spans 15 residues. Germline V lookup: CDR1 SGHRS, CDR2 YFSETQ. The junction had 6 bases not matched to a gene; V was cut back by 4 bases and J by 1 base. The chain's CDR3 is CASSPLQGGNYGYTF. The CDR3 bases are TGCGCCAGCAGCCCGCTACAGGGGGGTAACTATGGCTACACCTTC.

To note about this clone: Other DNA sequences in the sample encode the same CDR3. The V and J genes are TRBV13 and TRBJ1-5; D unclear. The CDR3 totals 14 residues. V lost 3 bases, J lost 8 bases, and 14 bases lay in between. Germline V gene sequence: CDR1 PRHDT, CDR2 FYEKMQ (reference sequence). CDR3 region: CASSFNGGLEPQHF. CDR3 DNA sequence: TGTGCCAGCAGCTTTAATGGAGGGCTGGAGCCCCAGCATTTT. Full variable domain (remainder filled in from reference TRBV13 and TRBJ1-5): AAGVIQSPRHLIKEKRETATLKCYPIPRHDTVYWYQQGPGQDPQFLISFYEKMQSDKGSIPDRFSAQQFSDYHSELNMSSLELGDSALYFCASSFNGGLEPQHFGDGTRLSIL.

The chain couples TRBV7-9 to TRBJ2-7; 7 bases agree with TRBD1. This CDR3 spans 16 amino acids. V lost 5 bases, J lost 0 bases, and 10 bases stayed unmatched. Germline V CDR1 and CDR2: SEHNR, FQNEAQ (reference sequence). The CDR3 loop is CASSDRRDSSSYEQYF. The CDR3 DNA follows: TGTGCCAGCAGCGACCGCAGGGACAGCTCCTCCTACGAGCAGTACTTC. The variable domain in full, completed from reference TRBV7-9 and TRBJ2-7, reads DTGVSQNPRHKITKRGQNVTFRCDPISEHNRLYWYRQTLGQGPEFLTYFQNEAQLEKSRLLSDRFSAERPKGSFSTLEIQRTEQGDSAMYLCASSDRRDSSSYEQYFGPGTRLTVT.

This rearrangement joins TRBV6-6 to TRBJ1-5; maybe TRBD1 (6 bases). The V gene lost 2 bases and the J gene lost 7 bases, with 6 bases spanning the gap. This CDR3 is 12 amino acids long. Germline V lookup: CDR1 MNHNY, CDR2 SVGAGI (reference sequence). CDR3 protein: CASSYGGQPQHF. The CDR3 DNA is TGTGCCAGCAGTTACGGGGGCCAGCCCCAGCATTTT.

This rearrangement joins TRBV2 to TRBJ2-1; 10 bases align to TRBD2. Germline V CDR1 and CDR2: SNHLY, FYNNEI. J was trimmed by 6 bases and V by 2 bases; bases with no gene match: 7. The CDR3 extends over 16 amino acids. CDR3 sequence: CASSERSSGGFNEQFF. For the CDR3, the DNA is TGTGCCAGCAGTGAAAGGTCTAGCGGGGGTTTCAATGAGCAGTTCTTC.

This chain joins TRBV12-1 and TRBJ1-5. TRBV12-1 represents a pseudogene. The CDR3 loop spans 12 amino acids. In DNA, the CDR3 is TGTGCCAGCAGCTTGGGTCATCAGCCCCAGCATTTT. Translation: CASSLGHQPQHF.

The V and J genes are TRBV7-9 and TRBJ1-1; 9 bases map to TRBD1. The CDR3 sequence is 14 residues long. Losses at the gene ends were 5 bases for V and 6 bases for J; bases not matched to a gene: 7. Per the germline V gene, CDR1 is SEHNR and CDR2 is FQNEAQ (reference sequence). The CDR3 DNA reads TGTGCCAGCAGCCCAACAGGGGGCGGCTCTGAAGCTTTCTTT. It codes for CASSPTGGGSEAFF.

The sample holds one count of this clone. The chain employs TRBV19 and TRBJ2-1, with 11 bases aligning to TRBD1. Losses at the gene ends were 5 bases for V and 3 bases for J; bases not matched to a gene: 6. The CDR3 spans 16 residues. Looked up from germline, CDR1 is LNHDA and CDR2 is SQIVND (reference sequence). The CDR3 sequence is CASSYPDRGLYNEQFF. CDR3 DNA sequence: TGTGCCAGTAGTTATCCGGACAGGGGGCTCTACAATGAGCAGTTCTTC.

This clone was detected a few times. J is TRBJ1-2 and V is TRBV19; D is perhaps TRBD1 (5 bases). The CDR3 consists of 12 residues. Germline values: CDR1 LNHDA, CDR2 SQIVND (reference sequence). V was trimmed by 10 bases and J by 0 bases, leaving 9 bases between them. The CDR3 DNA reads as TGTGCCACTACGACAGCTAACTATGGCTACACCTTC. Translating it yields CATTTANYGYTF.

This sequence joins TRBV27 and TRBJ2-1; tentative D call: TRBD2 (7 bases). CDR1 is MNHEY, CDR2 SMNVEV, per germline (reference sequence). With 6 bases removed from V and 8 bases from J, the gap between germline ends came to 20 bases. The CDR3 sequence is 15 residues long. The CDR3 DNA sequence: TGTGCCAGCAGCACCCCCGGGGGGCCATTCTATGAGCAGTTCTTC. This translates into CASSTPGGPFYEQFF.

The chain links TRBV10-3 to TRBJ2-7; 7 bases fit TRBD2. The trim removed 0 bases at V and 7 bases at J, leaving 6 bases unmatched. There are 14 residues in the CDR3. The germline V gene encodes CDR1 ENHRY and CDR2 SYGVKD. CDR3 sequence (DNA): TGTGCCATCAGTGAGTCAGGGAAGGGAGGGGAGCAGTACTTC. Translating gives CAISESGKGGEQYF.

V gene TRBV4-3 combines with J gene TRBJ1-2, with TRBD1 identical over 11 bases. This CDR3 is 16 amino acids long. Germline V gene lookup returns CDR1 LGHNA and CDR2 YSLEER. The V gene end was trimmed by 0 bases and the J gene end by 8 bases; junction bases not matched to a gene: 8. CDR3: CASSQDLWTGGLGYTF. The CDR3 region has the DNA TGCGCCAGCAGCCAAGATCTTTGGACAGGGGGCCTCGGCTACACCTTC.

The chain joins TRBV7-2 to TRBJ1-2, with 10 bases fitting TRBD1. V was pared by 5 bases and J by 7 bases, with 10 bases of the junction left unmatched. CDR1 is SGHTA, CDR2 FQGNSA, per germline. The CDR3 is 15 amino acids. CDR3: CASSLRDRGRGGYTF. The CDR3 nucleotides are TGTGCCAGCAGCCTCCGGGACAGGGGCCGGGGTGGCTACACCTTC.